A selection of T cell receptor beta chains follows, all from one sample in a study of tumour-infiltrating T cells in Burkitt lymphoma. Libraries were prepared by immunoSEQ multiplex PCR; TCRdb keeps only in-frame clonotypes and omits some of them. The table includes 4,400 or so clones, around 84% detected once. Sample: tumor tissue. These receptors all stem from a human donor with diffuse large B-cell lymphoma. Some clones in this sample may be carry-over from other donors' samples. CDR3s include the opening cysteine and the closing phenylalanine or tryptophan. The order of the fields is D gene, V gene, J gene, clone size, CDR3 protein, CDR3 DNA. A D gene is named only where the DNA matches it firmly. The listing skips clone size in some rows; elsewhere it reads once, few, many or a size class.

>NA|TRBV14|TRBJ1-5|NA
CASSQGLNQPQHF
TGTGCCAGCAGCCAAGGTTTGAATCAGCCCCAGCATTTT
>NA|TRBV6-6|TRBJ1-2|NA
CASSPKQGGYGYTF
TGTGCCAGCAGCCCAAAACAGGGCGGCTATGGCTACACCTTC
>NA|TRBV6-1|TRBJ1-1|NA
CASSLKTNTEAFF
TGTGCCAGCAGTCTCAAGACGAACACTGAAGCTTTCTTT
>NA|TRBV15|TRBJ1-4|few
CATSRGQDATNEKLFF
TGTGCCACCAGCAGAGGACAGGACGCAACTAATGAAAAACTGTTTTTT
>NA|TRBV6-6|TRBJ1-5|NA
CASRTDHNQPQHF
TGTGCCAGCAGGACCGATCACAATCAGCCCCAGCATTTT
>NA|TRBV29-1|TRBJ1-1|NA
CSAEDLRKGAEAFF
TGCAGCGCTGAAGATCTTAGGAAAGGGGCTGAAGCTTTCTTT
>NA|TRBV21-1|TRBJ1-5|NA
CARLHWHHQPQHF
TGTGCCAGGCTACATTGGCATCATCAGCCCCAGCATTTT
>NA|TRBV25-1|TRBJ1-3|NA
CASSGTGKDYSGNTIYF
TGTGCCAGCAGTGGTACGGGGAAGGACTACTCTGGAAACACCATATATTTT
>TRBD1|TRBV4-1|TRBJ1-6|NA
CASSQVTGSSYNSPLHF
TGCGCCAGCAGCCAAGTGACAGGGAGCTCCTATAATTCACCCCTCCACTTT
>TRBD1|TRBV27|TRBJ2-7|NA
CASSIQGSEQYF
TGTGCCAGCAGTATACAGGGGAGCGAGCAGTACTTC
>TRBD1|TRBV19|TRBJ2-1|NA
CASSDRAESFEQFF
TGTGCCAGTAGCGACAGGGCAGAGTCTTTTGAGCAGTTCTTC
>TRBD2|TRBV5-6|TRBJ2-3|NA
CASSSAGGPDTQYF
TGTGCCAGCAGCTCAGCGGGGGGGCCAGATACGCAGTATTTT
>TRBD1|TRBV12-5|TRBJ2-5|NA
CASGSSGQAGETQYF
TGTGCTAGTGGTTCCTCGGGACAGGCGGGGGAGACCCAGTACTTC
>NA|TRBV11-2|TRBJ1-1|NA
CASRLLLGSTEAFF
TGTGCCAGCAGGTTGCTTTTGGGCTCCACTGAAGCTTTCTTT
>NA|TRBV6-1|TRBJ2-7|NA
CASRIQDYEQYF
TGTGCCAGCAGGATACAGGACTACGAGCAGTACTTC